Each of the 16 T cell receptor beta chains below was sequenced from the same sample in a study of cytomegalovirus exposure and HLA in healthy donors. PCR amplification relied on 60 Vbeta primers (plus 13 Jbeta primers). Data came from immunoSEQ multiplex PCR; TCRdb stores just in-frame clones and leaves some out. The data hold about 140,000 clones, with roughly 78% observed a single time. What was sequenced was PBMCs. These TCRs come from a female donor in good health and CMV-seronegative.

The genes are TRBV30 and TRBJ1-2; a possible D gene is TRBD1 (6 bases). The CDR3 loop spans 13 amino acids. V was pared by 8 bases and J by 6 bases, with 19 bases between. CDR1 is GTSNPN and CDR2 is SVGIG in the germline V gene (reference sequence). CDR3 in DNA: TGTGCCACCCAAACCCAGGGGACCCATGGCTACACCTTC. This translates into CATQTQGTHGYTF.

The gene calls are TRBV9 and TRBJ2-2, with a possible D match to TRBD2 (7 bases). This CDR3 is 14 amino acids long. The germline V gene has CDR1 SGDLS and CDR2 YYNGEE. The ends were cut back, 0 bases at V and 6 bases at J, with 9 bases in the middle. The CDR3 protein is CASSVGGGPGELFF. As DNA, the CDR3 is TGTGCCAGCAGCGTAGGGGGGGGCCCCGGGGAGCTGTTTTTT.

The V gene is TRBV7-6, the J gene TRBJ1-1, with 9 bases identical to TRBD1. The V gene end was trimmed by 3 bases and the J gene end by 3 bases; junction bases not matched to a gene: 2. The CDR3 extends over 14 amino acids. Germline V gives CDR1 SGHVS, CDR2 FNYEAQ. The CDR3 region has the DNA TGTGCCAGCAGCTTGGGACAGGGCTACACTGAAGCTTTCTTT. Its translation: CASSLGQGYTEAFF.

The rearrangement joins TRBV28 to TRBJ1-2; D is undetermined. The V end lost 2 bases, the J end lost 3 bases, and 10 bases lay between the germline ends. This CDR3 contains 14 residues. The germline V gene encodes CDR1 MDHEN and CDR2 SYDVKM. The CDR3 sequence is CASSLGHSYYGYTF. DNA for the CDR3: TGTGCCAGCAGTTTAGGGCATTCCTACTATGGCTACACCTTC.

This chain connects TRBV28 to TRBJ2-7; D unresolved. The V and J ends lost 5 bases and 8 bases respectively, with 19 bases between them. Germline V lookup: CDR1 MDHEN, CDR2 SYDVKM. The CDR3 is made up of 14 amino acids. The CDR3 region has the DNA TGTGCCAGCAGTCTCCCTATGCCAGGTTTGCAGCAGTACTTC. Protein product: CASSLPMPGLQQYF.

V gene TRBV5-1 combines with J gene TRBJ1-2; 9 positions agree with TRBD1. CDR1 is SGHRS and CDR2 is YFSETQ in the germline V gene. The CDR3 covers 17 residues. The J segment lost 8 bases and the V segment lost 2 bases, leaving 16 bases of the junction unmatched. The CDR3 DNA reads TGCGCCAGCAGCTTAACCAATCCGGGACAGGGTTTTCGCGGCTACACCTTC. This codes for CASSLTNPGQGFRGYTF.

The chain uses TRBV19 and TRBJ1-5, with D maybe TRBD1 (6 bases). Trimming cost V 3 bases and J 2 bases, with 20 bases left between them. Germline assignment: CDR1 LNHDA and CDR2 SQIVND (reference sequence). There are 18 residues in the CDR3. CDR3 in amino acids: CASSMSRQGREGNQPQHF. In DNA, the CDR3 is TGTGCCAGTAGTATGTCCCGGCAGGGGAGGGAGGGCAATCAGCCCCAGCATTTT. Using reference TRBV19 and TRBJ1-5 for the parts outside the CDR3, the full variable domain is DGGITQSPKYLFRKEGQNVTLSCEQNLNHDAMYWYRQDPGQGLRLIYYSQIVNDFQKGDIAEGYSVSREKKESFPLTVTSAQKNPTAFYLCASSMSRQGREGNQPQHFGDGTRLSIL.

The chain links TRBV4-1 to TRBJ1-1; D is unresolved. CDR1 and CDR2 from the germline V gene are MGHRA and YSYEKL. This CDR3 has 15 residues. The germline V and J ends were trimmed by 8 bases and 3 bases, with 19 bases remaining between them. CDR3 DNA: TGCGCCAGCCGGATGAGGGCACGACGAGACACTGAAGCTTTCTTT. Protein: CASRMRARRDTEAFF.

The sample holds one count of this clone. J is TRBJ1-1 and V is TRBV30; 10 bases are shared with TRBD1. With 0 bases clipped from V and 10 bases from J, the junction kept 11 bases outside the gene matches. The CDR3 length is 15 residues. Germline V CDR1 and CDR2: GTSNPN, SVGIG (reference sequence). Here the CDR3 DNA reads TGTGCCTGGAGTGTACCGGGGACAGGGGCCCGGGGAGCTTTCTTT. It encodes CAWSVPGTGARGAFF.

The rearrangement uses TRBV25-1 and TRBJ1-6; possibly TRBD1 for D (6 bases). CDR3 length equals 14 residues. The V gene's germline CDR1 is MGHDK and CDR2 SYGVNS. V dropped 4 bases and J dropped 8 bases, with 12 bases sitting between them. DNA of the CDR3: TGTGCCAGCAGTGTCGGGACATACTATTCACCCCTCCACTTT. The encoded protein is CASSVGTYYSPLHF.

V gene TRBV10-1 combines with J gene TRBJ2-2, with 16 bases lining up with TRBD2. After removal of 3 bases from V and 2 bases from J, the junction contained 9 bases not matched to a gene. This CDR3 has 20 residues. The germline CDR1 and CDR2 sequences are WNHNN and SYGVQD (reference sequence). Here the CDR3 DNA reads TGCGCCAGCAGTGATCCGGGACTAGCGGGAGGGCCATTTAACACCGGGGAGCTGTTTTTT. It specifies CASSDPGLAGGPFNTGELFF.

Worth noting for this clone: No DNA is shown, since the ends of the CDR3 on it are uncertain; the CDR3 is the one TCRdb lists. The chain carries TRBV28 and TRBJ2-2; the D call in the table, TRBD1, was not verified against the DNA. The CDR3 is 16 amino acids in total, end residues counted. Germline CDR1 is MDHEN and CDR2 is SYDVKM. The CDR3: CASSFSVPGGTGELFF.

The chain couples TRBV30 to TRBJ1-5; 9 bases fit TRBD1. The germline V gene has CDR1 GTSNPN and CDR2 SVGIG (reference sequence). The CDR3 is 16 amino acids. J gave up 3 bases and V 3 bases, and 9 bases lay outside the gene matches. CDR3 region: CAWSNDGQGHNQPQHF. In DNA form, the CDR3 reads TGTGCCTGGAGCAACGACGGACAGGGGCACAATCAGCCCCAGCATTTT. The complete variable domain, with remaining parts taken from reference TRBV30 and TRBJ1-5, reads SQTIHQWPATLVQPVGSPLSLECTVEGTSNPNLYWYRQAAGRGLQLLFYSVGIGQISSEVPQNLSASRPQDRQFILSSKKLLLSDSGFYLCAWSNDGQGHNQPQHFGDGTRLSIL.

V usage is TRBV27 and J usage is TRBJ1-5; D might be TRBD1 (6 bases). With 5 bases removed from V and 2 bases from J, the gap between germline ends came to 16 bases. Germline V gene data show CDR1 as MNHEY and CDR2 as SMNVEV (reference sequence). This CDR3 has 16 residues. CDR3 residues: CASSETGIYGNQPQHF. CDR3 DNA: TGTGCCAGCAGTGAAACAGGGATATACGGCAATCAGCCCCAGCATTTT.

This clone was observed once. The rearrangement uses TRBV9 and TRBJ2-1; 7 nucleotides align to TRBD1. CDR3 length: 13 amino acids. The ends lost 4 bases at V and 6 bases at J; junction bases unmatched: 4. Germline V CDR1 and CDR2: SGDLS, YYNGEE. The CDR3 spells CASSFRDSNEQFF. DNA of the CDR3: TGTGCCAGCAGCTTCCGGGACAGCAATGAGCAGTTCTTC.

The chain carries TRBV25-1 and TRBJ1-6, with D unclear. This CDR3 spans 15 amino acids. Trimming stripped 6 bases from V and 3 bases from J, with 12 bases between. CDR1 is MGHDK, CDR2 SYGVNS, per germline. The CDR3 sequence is CASSPQAGYNSPLHF. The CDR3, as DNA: TGTGCCAGCAGCCCACAAGCGGGCTATAATTCACCCCTCCACTTT.